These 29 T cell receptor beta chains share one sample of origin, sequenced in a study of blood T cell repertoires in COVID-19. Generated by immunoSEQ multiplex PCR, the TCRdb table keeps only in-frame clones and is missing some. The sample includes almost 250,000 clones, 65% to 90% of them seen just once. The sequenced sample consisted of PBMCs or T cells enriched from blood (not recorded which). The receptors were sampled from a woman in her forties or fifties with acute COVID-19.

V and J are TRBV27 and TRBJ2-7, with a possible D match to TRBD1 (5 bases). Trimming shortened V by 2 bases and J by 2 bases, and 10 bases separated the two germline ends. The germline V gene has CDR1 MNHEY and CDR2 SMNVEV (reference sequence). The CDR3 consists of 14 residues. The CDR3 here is CASSLTRQTYEQYF. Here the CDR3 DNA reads TGTGCCAGCAGTTTAACACGACAGACCTACGAGCAGTACTTC.

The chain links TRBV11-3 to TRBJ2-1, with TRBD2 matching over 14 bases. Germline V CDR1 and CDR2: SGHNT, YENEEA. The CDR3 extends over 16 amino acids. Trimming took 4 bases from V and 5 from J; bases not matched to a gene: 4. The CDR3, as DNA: TGTGCCAGCAGCTCCGGACTAGCGGGGGGCGACAATGAGCAGTTCTTC. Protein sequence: CASSSGLAGGDNEQFF.

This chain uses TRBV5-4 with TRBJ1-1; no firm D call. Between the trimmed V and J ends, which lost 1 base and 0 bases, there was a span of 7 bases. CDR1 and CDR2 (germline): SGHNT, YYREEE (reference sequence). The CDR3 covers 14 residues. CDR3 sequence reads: CASSLTKLNTEAFF. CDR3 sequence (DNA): TGTGCCAGCAGCTTGACTAAACTGAACACTGAAGCTTTCTTT.

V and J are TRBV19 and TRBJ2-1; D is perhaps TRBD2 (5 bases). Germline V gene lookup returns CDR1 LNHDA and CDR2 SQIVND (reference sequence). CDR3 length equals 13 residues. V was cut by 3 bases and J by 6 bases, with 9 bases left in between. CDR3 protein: CASSIGVLNEQFF. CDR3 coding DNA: TGTGCCAGTAGTATCGGGGTCCTCAATGAGCAGTTCTTC.

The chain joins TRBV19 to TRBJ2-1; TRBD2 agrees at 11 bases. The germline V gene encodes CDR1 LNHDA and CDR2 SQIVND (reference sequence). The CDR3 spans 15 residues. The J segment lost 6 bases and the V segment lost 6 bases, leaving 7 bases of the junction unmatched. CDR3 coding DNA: TGTGCCAGTAGCTTAGCGGGGGGGCTTGGCAATGAGCAGTTCTTC. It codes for CASSLAGGLGNEQFF.

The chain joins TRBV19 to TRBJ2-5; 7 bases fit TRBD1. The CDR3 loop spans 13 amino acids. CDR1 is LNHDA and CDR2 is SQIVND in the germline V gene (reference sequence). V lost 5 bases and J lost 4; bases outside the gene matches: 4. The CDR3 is CASSADRAETQYF. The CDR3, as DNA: TGTGCCAGTAGTGCCGACAGGGCAGAGACCCAGTACTTC.

CDR3 nucleotides: TGTGCCAGCAGTGCGGGACTATTAGATACGCAGTATTTT. It yields the protein CASSAGLLDTQYF. J is TRBJ2-3 and V is TRBV9; 7 bases agree with TRBD2. The CDR3 is 13 amino acids. Trimming removed 5 bases from V and 5 bases from J; junction bases left unmatched: 5. Germline CDR1 SGDLS, CDR2 YYNGEE.

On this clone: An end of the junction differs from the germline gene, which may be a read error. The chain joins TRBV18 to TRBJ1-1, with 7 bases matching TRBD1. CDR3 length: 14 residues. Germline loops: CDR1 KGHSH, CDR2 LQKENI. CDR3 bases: TGTGCCAGCTCGCCACAGGGGCCTAACACTGAAGCTTTCTTT. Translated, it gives CASSPQGPNTEAFF. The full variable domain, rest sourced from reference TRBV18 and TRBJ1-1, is NAGVMQNPRHLVRRRGQEARLRCSPMKGHSHVYWYRQLPEEGLKFMVYLQKENIIDESGMPKERFSAEFPKEGPSILRIQQVVRGDSAAYFCASSPQGPNTEAFFGQGTRLTVV.

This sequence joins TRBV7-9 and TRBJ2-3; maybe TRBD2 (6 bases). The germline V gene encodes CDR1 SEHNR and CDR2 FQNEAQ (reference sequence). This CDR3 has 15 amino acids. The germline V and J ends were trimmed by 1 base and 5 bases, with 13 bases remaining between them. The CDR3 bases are TGTGCCAGCAGCTTAGGGACTACCTTATTAGATACGCAGTATTTT. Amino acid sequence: CASSLGTTLLDTQYF.

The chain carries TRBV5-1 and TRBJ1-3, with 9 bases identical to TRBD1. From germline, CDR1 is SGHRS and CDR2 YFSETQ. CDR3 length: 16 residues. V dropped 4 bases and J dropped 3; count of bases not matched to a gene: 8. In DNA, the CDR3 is TGCGCCAGCAGCACTTCACAGGGGGCAAATGGAAACACCATATATTTT. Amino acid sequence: CASSTSQGANGNTIYF.

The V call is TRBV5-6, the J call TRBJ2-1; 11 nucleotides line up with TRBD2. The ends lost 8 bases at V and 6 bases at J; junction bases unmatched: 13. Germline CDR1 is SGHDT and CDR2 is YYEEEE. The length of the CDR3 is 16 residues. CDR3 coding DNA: TGTGCCAGTTTACTAGCGGGGGATCCCGGGGGCAATGAGCAGTTCTTC. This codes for CASLLAGDPGGNEQFF. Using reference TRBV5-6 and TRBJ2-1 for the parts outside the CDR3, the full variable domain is DAGVTQSPTHLIKTRGQQVTLRCSPKSGHDTVSWYQQALGQGPQFIFQYYEEEERQRGNFPDRFSGHQFPNYSSELNVNALLLGDSALYLCASLLAGDPGGNEQFFGPGTRLTVL.

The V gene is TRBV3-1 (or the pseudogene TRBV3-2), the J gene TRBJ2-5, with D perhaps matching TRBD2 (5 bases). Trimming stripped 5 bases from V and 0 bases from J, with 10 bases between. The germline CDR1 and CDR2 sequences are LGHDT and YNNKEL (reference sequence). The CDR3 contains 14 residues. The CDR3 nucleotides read TGTGCCAGCAGCTACCTAGCTAACCAAGAGACCCAGTACTTC. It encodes CASSYLANQETQYF.

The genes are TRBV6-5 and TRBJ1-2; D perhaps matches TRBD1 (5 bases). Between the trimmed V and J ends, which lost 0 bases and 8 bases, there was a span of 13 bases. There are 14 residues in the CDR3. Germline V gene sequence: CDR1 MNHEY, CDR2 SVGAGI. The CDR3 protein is CASSYSGQGDGYTF. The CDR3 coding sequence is TGTGCCAGCAGTTACTCGGGTCAGGGCGACGGCTACACCTTC.

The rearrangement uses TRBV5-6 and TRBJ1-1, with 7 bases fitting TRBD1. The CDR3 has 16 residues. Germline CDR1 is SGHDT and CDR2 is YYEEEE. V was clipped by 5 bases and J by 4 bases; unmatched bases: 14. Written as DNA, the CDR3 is TGTGCCAGCAGGCCGACAGGGATAGGTGAAGGCACTGAAGCTTTCTTT. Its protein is CASRPTGIGEGTEAFF. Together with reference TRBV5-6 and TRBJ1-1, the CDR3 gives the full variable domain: DAGVTQSPTHLIKTRGQQVTLRCSPKSGHDTVSWYQQALGQGPQFIFQYYEEEERQRGNFPDRFSGHQFPNYSSELNVNALLLGDSALYLCASRPTGIGEGTEAFFGQGTRLTVV.

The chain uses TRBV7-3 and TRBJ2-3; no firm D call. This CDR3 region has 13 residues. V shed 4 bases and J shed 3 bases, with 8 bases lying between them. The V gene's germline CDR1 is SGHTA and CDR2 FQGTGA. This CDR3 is CASSSFVTDTQYF. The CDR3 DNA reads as TGTGCCAGCAGCTCCTTTGTAACAGATACGCAGTATTTT.

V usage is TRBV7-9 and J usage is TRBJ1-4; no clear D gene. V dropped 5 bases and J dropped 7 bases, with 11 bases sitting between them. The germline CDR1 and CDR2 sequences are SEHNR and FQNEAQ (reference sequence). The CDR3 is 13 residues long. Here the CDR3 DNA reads TGTGCCAGCAGCCTCCTAGGCGGTGAAAAACTGTTTTTT. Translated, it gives CASSLLGGEKLFF. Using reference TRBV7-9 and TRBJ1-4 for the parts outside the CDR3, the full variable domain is DTGVSQNPRHKITKRGQNVTFRCDPISEHNRLYWYRQTLGQGPEFLTYFQNEAQLEKSRLLSDRFSAERPKGSFSTLEIQRTEQGDSAMYLCASSLLGGEKLFFGSGTQLSVL.

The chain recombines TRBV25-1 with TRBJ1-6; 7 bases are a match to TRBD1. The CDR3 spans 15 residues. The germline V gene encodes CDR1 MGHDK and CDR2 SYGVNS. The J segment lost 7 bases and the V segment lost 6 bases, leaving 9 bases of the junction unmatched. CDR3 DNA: TGTGCCAGCAGATCAGCGACAGGGTGGAATTCACCCCTCCACTTT. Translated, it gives CASRSATGWNSPLHF.

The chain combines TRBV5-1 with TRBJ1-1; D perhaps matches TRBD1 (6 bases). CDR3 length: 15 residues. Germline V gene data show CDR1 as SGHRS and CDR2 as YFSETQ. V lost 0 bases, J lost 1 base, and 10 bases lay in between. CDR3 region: CASSLGTGKNTEAFF. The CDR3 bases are TGCGCCAGCAGCTTGGGTACAGGGAAGAACACTGAAGCTTTCTTT.

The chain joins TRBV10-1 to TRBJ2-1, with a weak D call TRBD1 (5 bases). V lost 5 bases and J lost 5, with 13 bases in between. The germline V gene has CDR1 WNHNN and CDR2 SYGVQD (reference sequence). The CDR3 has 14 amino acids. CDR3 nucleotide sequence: TGCGCCAGCAGTCAAGGGCAGGGAAACAATGAGCAGTTCTTC. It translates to CASSQGQGNNEQFF.

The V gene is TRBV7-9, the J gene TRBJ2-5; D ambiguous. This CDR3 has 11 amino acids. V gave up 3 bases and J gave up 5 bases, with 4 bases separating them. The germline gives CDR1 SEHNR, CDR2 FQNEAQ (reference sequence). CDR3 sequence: CASSFRETQYF. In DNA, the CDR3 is TGTGCCAGCAGCTTCAGGGAGACCCAGTACTTC.

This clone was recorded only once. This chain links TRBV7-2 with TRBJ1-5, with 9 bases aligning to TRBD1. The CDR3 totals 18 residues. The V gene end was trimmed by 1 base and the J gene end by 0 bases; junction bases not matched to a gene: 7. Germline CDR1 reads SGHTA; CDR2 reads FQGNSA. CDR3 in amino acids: CASSLGGGGQGSNQPQHF. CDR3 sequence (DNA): TGTGCCAGCAGCTTAGGCGGAGGGGGACAGGGTAGCAATCAGCCCCAGCATTTT.

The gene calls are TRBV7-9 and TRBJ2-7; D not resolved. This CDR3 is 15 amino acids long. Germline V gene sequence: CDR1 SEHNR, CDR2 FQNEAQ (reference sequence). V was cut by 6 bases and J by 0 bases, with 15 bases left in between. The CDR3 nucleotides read TGTGCCAGCAGACCAGACAAGGCCAGCTCCTACGAGCAGTACTTC. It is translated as CASRPDKASSYEQYF.

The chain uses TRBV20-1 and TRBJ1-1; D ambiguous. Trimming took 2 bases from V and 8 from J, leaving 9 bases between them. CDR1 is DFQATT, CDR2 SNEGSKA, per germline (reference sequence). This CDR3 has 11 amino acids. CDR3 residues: CSARRESEAFF. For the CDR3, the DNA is TGCAGTGCTAGACGGGAATCGGAAGCTTTCTTT.

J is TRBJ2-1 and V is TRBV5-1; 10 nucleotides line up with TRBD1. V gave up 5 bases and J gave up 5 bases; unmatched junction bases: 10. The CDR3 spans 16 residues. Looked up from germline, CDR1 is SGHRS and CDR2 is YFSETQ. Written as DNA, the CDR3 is TGCGCCAGCAGACCGCCGGGACAGGGGTTAAACAATGAGCAGTTCTTC. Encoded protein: CASRPPGQGLNNEQFF.

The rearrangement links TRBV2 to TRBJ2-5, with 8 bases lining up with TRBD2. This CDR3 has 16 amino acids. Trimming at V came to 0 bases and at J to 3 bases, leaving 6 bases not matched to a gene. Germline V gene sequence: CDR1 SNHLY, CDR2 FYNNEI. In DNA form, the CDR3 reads TGTGCCAGCAGTGAAGCGGGGACTAGGGGTAAAGAGACCCAGTACTTC. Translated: CASSEAGTRGKETQYF.

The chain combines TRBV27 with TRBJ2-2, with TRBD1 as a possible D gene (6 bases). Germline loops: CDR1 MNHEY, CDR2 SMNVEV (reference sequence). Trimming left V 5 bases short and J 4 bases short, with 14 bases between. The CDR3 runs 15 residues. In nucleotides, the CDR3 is TGTGCCAGCAGTCCATATACAGGGACCACCGGGGAGCTGTTTTTT. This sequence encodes CASSPYTGTTGELFF.

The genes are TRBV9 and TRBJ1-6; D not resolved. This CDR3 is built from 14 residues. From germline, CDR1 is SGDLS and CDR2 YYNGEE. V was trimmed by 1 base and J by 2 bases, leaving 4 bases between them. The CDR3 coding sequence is TGTGCCAGCAGCGTAAACACCTATAATTCACCCCTCCACTTT. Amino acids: CASSVNTYNSPLHF.

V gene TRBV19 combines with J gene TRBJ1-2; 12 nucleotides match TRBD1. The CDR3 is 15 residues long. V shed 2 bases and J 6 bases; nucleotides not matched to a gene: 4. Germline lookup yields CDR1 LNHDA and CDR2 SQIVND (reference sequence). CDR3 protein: CASSIRGQGANGYTF. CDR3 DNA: TGTGCCAGTAGTATAAGGGGACAGGGGGCGAATGGCTACACCTTC.

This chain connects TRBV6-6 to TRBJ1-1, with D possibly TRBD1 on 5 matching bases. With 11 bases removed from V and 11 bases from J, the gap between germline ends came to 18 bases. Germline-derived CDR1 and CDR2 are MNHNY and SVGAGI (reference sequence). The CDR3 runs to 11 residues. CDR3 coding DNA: TGTGCCGCCGCGGACGGGGGTAACGCTTTCTTT. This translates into CAAADGGNAFF.